This passage covers 12 T cell receptor beta chains from one sample sequenced in a study of blood T cell repertoires in COVID-19. Profiled with immunoSEQ multiplex PCR; TCRdb holds only in-frame clones, not every one. Of roughly 54,000 clones in the sample, around four fifths were seen once. Material for sequencing was peripheral blood. The receptors shown here come from a man aged 50-59 years with acute or convalescent COVID-19.

The chain has TRBV6-5 and TRBJ1-4, with D unresolved. The length of the CDR3 is 15 residues. The V end was cut by 7 bases, the J end by 11 bases, with 23 bases between. Per germline, CDR1 MNHEY and CDR2 SVGAGI. For the CDR3, the DNA is TGTGCCAGCACCAGAAGCGGCACCGCGTCGATGAAACTGTTTTTT. It is translated as CASTRSGTASMKLFF.

The chain is built from TRBV19 and TRBJ2-7, with 7 bases aligning to TRBD1. This CDR3 contains 14 residues. Germline values: CDR1 LNHDA, CDR2 SQIVND (reference sequence). V lost 5 bases to trimming and J lost 3 bases; unmatched junction nucleotides: 7. Here the CDR3 reads CASSDPTGVYEQYF. CDR3 nucleotides: TGTGCCAGTAGTGACCCCACAGGGGTCTACGAGCAGTACTTC.

The V gene is TRBV4-2, the J gene TRBJ2-2; 7 bases are a match to TRBD2. V dropped 0 bases and J dropped 1; count of bases not matched to a gene: 5. Germline lookup yields CDR1 LGHNA and CDR2 YNFKEQ. CDR3 length: 17 amino acids. The CDR3 loop is CASSQDRLAENTGELFF. CDR3 in DNA: TGTGCCAGCAGCCAAGATAGGCTAGCGGAGAACACCGGGGAGCTGTTTTTT.

This clone was detected only a few times. The genes are TRBV7-3 and TRBJ2-2; 9 nucleotides line up with TRBD2. V shed 5 bases, J shed 7 bases, and the junction held 11 bases outside the gene matches. The germline CDR1 and CDR2 sequences are SGHTA and FQGTGA. This CDR3 comprises 16 residues. The CDR3 region is CASSPSGGGAGGELFF. DNA of the CDR3: TGTGCCAGCAGCCCGTCGGGCGGGGGGGCCGGCGGGGAGCTGTTTTTT.

The chain employs TRBV2 and TRBJ2-7; D is possibly TRBD2 (5 bases). Germline CDR1 and CDR2: SNHLY and FYNNEI. Trimming shortened V by 7 bases and J by 1 base, and 8 bases separated the two germline ends. The CDR3 is 12 residues long. CDR3 sequence: CASMEESYEQYF. CDR3 nucleotide sequence: TGTGCCAGCATGGAGGAATCCTACGAGCAGTACTTC.

This clone was detected only a few times. V usage is TRBV15 and J usage is TRBJ2-3, with TRBD1 matching over 8 bases. The V gene end was trimmed by 5 bases and the J gene end by 2 bases; junction bases not matched to a gene: 6. CDR3 length: 15 residues. Germline values: CDR1 LNHNV, CDR2 YYDKDF (reference sequence). CDR3 DNA: TGTGCCACCAGCTCCCTGACAGGGGCCACAGATACGCAGTATTTT. This codes for CATSSLTGATDTQYF.

V gene TRBV28 combines with J gene TRBJ2-3; 8 bases map to TRBD2. CDR3 size: 17 residues. V was pared by 6 bases and J by 0 bases, with 11 bases of the junction left unmatched. The germline gives CDR1 MDHEN, CDR2 SYDVKM. CDR3 coding DNA: TGTGCCAGCAGCCTCCTAGGAAGCGGGGGTAGCACAGATACGCAGTATTTT. It specifies CASSLLGSGGSTDTQYF.

The V gene is TRBV14, the J gene TRBJ2-1, with TRBD2 matching over 10 bases. V trimming: 4 bases; J trimming: 6 bases; junction bases outside the gene matches: 9. The CDR3 consists of 16 residues. Germline V gene data show CDR1 as SGHDN and CDR2 as FVKESK. The DNA of the CDR3 is TGTGCCAGCAGCCGACGGACTAGCGGCCTGTCCAATGAGCAGTTCTTC. This gives the protein CASSRRTSGLSNEQFF. The full variable domain, with the rest looked up from reference TRBV14 and TRBJ2-1, is EAGVTQFPSHSVIEKGQTVTLRCDPISGHDNLYWYRRVMGKEIKFLLHFVKESKQDESGMPNNRFLAERTGGTYSTLKVQPAELEDSGVYFCASSRRTSGLSNEQFFGPGTRLTVL.

As for this clone: The germline gene is not matched at one end of the junction; a read error may be the cause. The gene calls are TRBV18 and TRBJ1-1; TRBD1 agrees at 7 bases. Germline V gene lookup returns CDR1 KGHSH and CDR2 LQKENI. This CDR3 contains 15 residues. CDR3 coding DNA: TGTGCCAGCTCATCACCGACAGGGCCGGACACTGAAGCTTTCTTT. It translates to CASSSPTGPDTEAFF.

Only one count was recorded for this clone. This chain uses TRBV19 with TRBJ1-1, with 8 bases lining up with TRBD1. This CDR3 has 14 residues. V shed 5 bases and J 3 bases; nucleotides not matched to a gene: 5. CDR1 and CDR2 from the germline V gene are LNHDA and SQIVND (reference sequence). The CDR3 coding sequence is TGTGCCAGTAGTCCGACAGGGGCGTACACTGAAGCTTTCTTT. Protein: CASSPTGAYTEAFF.

The rearrangement uses TRBV27 and TRBJ1-5; the D is unclear. CDR1 and CDR2 from the germline V gene are MNHEY and SMNVEV (reference sequence). This CDR3 has 13 amino acids. Trimming removed 2 bases at V and 7 bases at J, with 9 bases between. The CDR3 is CASSLGVGQPQHF. The CDR3 nucleotides read TGTGCCAGCAGTTTAGGAGTCGGGCAGCCCCAGCATTTT.

This clone is a singleton in its sample. The chain carries TRBV7-9 and TRBJ1-1, with D tentatively TRBD1 (5 bases). Germline V lookup: CDR1 SEHNR, CDR2 FQNEAQ (reference sequence). The ends were cut back, 4 bases at V and 5 bases at J, with 14 bases in the middle. This CDR3 has 14 amino acids. This chain's CDR3 is CASSSWRGPTEAFF. In nucleotides, the CDR3 is TGTGCCAGCAGCTCCTGGAGGGGACCTACTGAAGCTTTCTTT.